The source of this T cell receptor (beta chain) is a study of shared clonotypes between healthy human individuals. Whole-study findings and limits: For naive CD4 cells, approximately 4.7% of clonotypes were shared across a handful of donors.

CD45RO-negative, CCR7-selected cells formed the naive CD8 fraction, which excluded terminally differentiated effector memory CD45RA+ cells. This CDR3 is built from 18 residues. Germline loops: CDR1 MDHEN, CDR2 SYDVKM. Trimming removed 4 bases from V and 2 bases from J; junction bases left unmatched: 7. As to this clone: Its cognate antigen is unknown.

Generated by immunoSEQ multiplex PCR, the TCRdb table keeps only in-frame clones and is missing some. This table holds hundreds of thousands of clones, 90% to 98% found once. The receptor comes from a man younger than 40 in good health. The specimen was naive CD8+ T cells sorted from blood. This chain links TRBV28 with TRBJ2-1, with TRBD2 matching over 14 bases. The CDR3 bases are TGTGCCAGCAGTTCGCGGACTAGCGGGAGGCGGGCCTACAATGAGCAGTTCTTC. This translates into CASSSRTSGRRAYNEQFF.